This T cell receptor beta chain originates from a study of T cell responses to AZD1222 COVID-19 vaccine. Overall study results and limits: Clonal diversity may have been underestimated, and the donors were mostly white British, with more females than males. Compared with day 0, the breadth and depth of the Spike-specific TCR repertoire rose significantly after two doses of AZD1222.

This clone was observed a single time. Its antigen is not known. Looked up from germline, CDR1 is LNHDA and CDR2 is SQIVND (reference sequence). The V segment lost 9 bases and the J segment 0 bases; nucleotides outside the gene matches: 8. This CDR3 is 15 amino acids long. TCRdb's table, derived via immunoSEQ multiplex PCR, lists solely in-frame clones and lacks some. Altogether 150,000 to 200,000 clones are present, about nine tenths being singletons, with the ten largest covering about 2.8%. The clonotype comes from an adult in good health. The input for sequencing was peripheral blood, taken on day 0 of AZD1222 vaccination. The chain uses TRBV19 and TRBJ1-5; TRBD1 agrees at 7 bases. The CDR3 sequence is CASRTGAYSNQPQHF. For the CDR3, the DNA is TGTGCCAGCAGGACAGGAGCTTATAGCAATCAGCCCCAGCATTTT.